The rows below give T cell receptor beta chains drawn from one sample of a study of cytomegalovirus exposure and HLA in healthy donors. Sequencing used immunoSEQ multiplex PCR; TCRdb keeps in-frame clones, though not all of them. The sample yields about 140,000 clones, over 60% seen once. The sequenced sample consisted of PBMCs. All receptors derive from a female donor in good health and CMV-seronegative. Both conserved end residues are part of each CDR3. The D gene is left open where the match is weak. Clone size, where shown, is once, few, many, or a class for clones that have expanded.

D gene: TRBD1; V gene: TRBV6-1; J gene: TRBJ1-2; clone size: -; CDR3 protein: CASSGDRSYGYTF; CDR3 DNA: TGTGCCAGCAGTGGGGACAGGAGCTATGGCTACACCTTC
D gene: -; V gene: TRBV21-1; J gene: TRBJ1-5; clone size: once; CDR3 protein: CASSKDRGIGSNQPQHF; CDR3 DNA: TGTGCCAGCAGCAAAGACAGGGGGATCGGCAGCAATCAGCCCCAGCATTTT
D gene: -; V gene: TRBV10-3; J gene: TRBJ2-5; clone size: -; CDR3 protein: CAIQDSDMQEAQYF; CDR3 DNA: TGTGCCATCCAGGACAGCGATATGCAAGAGGCCCAGTACTTC
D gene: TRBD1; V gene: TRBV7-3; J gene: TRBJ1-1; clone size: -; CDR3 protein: CASSSGQTTNTEAFF; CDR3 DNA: TGTGCCAGCAGCTCGGGACAGACCACGAACACTGAAGCTTTCTTT
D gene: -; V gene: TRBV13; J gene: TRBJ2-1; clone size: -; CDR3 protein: CASSSPTREQFF; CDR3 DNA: TGTGCCAGCAGCTCCCCGACTCGTGAGCAGTTCTTC
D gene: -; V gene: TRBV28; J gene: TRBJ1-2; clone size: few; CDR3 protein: CASSFQGYGYTF; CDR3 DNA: TGTGCCAGCAGTTTCCAGGGGTATGGCTACACCTTC
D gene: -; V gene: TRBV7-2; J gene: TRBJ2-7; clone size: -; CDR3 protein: CASSVMELGGEQYF; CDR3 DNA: TGTGCCAGCAGCGTTATGGAGCTCGGAGGCGAGCAGTACTTC
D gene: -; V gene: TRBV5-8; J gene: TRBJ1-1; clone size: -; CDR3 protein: CASSLLVGGPEAFF; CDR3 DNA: TGTGCCAGCAGCTTGTTGGTGGGGGGGCCTGAAGCTTTCTTT
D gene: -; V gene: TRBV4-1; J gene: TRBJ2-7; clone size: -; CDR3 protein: CASSLAGSYEQYF; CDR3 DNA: TGCGCCAGCAGCCTGGCGGGCTCCTACGAGCAGTACTTC
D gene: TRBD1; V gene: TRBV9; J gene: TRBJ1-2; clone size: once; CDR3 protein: CASSGVWDRPPNYGYTF; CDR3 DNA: TGTGCCAGCAGCGGAGTATGGGACAGGCCCCCAAACTATGGCTACACCTTC
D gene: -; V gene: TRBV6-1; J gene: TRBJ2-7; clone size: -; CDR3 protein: CASRDYGESYEQYF; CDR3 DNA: TGTGCCAGCAGAGACTACGGTGAGTCATACGAGCAGTACTTC
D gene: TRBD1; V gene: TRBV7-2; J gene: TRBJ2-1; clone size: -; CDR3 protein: CASSEDRGSYNEQFF; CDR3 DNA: TGTGCCAGCAGCGAAGACAGGGGTTCCTACAATGAGCAGTTCTTC
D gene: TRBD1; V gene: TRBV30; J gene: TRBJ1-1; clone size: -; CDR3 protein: CAWSPRQGFF; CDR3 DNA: TGTGCCTGGAGTCCCCGACAGGGGTTCTTT
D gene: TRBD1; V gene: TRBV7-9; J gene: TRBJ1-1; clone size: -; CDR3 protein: CASSIKTGGHTEAFF; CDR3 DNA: TGTGCCAGCAGCATAAAGACAGGGGGCCACACTGAAGCTTTCTTT
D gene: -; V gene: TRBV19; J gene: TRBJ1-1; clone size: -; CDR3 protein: CASSTNTEGTEAFF; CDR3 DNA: TGTGCCAGTAGTACCAACACGGAGGGCACTGAAGCTTTCTTT
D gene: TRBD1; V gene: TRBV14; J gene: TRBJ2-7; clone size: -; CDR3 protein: CASSQTRRDRGAYEQYF; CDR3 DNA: TGTGCCAGCAGCCAGACAAGGAGGGACAGGGGCGCCTACGAGCAGTACTTC
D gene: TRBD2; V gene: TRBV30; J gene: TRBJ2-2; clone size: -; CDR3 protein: CAGKLSGTGDTGELFF; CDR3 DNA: TGTGCCGGGAAACTTAGCGGGACCGGAGACACCGGGGAGCTGTTTTTT
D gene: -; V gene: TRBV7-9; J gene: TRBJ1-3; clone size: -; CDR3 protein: CASENMGGGNTIYF; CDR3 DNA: TGTGCCAGCGAGAATATGGGGGGTGGAAACACCATATATTTT
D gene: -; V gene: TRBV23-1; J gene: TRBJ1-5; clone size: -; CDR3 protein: CASKLISREGRGNQPQHF; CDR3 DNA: TGCGCCAGCAAACTTATCTCCAGGGAGGGTCGCGGCAATCAGCCCCAGCATTTT
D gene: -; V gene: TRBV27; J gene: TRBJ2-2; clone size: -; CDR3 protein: CASRGGLNTGELFF; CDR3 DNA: TGTGCCAGCAGGGGGGGACTTAACACCGGGGAGCTGTTTTTT
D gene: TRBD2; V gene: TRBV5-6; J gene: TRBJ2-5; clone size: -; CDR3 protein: CASSLAWIAGNQETQYF; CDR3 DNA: TGTGCCAGCAGCTTGGCCTGGATAGCGGGTAACCAAGAGACCCAGTACTTC
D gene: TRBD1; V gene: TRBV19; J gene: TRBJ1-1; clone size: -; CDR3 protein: CASSITGTGNTEAFF; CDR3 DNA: TGTGCCAGTAGTATAACGGGGACAGGAAACACTGAAGCTTTCTTT
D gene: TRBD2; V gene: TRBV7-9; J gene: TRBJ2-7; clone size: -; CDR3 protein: CASSPEASGTLGRLNEQYF; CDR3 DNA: TGTGCCAGCAGCCCAGAGGCTAGCGGGACTCTCGGGCGACTTAACGAGCAGTACTTC
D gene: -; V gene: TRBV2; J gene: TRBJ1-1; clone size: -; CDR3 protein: CASSEQGTEAFF; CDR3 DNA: TGTGCCAGCAGCGAACAGGGAACTGAAGCTTTCTTT
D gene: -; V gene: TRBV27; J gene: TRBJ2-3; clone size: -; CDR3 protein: CATGGSWGDTQYF; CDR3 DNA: TGTGCCACGGGCGGGTCGTGGGGAGATACGCAGTATTTT
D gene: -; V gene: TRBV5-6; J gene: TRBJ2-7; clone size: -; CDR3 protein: CASSLALVGEQYF; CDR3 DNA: TGTGCCAGCAGCTTGGCACTAGTGGGTGAGCAGTACTTC
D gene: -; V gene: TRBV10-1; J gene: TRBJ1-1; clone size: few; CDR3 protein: CASSTDTLTEAFF; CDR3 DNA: TGCGCCAGCAGTACAGACACCCTCACTGAAGCTTTCTTT
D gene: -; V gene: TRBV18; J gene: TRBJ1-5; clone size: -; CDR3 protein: CASSPLAGFGNQPQHF; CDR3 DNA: TGTGCCAGCTCACCACTAGCGGGGTTTGGCAATCAGCCCCAGCATTTT
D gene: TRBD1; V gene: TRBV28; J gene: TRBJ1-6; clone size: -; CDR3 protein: CASVGQENSPLHF; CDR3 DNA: TGTGCCAGCGTGGGACAGGAGAATTCACCCCTCCACTTT
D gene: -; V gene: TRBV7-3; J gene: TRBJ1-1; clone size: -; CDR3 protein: CASSSGREAFF; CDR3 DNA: TGTGCCAGCAGCTCGGGGAGGGAAGCTTTCTTT
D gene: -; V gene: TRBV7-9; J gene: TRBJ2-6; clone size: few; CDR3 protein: CASSLPQAGANVLTF; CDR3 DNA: TGTGCCAGCAGCTTACCCCAGGCGGGGGCCAACGTCCTGACTTTC
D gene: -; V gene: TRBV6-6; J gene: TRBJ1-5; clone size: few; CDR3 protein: CASTRQVVEPQHF; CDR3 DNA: TGTGCCAGCACCCGACAGGTGGTTGAGCCCCAGCATTTT
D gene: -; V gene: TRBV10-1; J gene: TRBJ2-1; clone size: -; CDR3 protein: CASSSVRDNYNEQFF; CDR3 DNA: TGCGCCAGCAGTTCCGTGCGGGATAACTACAATGAGCAGTTCTTC
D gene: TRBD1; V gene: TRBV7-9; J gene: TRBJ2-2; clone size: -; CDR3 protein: CASSFLTGAYTGELFF; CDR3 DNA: TGTGCCAGCAGCTTTTTGACAGGGGCCTACACCGGGGAGCTGTTTTTT
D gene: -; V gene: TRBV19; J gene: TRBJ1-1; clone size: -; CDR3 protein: CASSILSPLQALNTEAFF; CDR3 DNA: TGTGCCAGTAGTATACTCTCCCCCCTGCAGGCGTTGAACACTGAAGCTTTCTTT
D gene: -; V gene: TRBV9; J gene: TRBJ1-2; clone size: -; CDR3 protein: CASSVGGGTANYGYTF; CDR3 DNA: TGTGCCAGCAGCGTAGGCGGGGGGACGGCGAACTATGGCTACACCTTC
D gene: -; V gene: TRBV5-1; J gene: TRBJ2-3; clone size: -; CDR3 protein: CASSRDRDTQYF; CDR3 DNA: TGCGCCAGCAGCCGCGATCGGGATACGCAGTATTTT
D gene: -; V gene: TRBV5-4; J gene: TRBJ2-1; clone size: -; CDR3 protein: CASSSGGQEYNEQFF; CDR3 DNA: TGTGCCAGCAGCTCGGGGGGACAGGAATACAATGAGCAGTTCTTC
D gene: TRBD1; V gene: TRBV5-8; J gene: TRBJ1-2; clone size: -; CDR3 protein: CASSSRDRIFNYGYTF; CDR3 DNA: TGTGCCAGCAGCTCTCGGGACAGAATCTTTAACTATGGCTACACCTTC
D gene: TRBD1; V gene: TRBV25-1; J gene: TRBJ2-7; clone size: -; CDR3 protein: CASSSGTGGSYEQYF; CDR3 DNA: TGTGCCAGCTCATCCGGGACAGGGGGCTCCTACGAGCAGTACTTC